In this sample, the clone carrying this T cell receptor (beta chain) turned up many times. Its antigen is unknown. The source of the sample is a study of T cells in Graves' hyperthyroidism and ophthalmopathy. Whole-study context: Upon initial diagnosis and before any treatment, peripheral blood was collected. Overall study findings and caveats: Ophthalmopathy was told apart from stable hyperthyroidism by a 13 V-J model. Most clonotypes that expanded in the thyroid above 0.001 also showed up in blood.

What was amplified from RNA transcripts were TCR beta CDR3 regions. The HTBI primer set served for first-round RT-PCR of the TCR CDR3. Via MiXCR, TCRdb re-called the multiplex PCR reads, giving one row per CDR3 protein. The profile covers about 700,000 distinct CDR3 sequences, with 14% appearing a single time and about a tenth taken by the ten largest. Aged 18 to 65, the patients had hyperthyroidism that was newly diagnosed and had lasted under 2 months. The V gene's germline CDR1 is MNHEY and CDR2 SVGEGT. The CDR3 has 15 amino acids. Trimming cost V 2 bases and J 0 bases, with 10 bases left between them.

The source of this sequence is a woman between 18 and 29 years old with Graves' hyperthyroidism. The sequenced sample consisted of blood. The J gene is TRBJ1-1, the V gene TRBV6-2 or TRBV6-3, with D possibly being TRBD1 (5 bases). The CDR3 bases are TGTGCCAGCAGTTACCCACAGGACCTGAACACTGAAGCTTTCTTT. It encodes CASSYPQDLNTEAFF.